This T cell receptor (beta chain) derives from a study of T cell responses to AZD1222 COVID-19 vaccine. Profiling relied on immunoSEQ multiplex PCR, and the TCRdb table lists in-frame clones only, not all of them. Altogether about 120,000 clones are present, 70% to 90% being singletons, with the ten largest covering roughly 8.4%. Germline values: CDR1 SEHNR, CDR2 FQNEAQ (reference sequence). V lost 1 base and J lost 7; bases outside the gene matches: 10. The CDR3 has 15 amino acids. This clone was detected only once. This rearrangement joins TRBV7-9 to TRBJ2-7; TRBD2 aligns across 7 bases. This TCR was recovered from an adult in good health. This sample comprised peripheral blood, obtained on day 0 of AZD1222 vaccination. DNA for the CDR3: TGTGCCAGCAGCTTAGAGGGGCTAGCGGCTTTAGAGCAGTACTTC. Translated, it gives CASSLEGLAALEQYF.